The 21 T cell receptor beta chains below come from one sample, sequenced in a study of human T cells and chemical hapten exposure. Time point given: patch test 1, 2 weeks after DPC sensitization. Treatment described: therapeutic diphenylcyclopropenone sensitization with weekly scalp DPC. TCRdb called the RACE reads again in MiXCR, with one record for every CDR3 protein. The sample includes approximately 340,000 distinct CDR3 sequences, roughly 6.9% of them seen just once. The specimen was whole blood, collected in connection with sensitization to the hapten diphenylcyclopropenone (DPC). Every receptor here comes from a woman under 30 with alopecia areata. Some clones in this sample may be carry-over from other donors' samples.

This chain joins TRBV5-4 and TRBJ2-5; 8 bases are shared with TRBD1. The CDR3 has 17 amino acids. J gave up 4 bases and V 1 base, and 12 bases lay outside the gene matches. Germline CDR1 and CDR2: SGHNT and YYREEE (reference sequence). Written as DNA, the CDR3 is TGTGCCAGCAGCTTGAACCCCTCCGGACAGGGTAGAGAGACCCAGTACTTC. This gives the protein CASSLNPSGQGRETQYF.

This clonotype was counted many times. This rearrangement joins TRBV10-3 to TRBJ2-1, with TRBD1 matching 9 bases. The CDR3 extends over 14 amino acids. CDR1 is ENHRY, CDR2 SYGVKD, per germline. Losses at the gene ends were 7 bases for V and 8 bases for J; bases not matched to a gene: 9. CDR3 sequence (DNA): TGTGCCATCAAGACGGGACAGGGTGGAGATGAGCAGTTCTTC. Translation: CAIKTGQGGDEQFF.

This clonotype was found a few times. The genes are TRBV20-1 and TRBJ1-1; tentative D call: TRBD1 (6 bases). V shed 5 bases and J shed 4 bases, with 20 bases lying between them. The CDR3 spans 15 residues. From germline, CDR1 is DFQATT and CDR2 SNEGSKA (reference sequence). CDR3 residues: CSAPFALRGGTEAFF. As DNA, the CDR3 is TGCAGTGCTCCTTTCGCACTCAGGGGCGGCACTGAAGCTTTCTTT.

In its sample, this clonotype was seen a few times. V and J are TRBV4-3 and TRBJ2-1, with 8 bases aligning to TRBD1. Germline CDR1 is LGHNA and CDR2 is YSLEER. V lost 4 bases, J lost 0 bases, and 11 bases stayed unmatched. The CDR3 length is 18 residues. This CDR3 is CASSRGTGGRSSYNEQFF. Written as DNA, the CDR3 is TGCGCCAGCAGCCGAGGTACAGGGGGTCGAAGCTCCTACAATGAGCAGTTCTTC.

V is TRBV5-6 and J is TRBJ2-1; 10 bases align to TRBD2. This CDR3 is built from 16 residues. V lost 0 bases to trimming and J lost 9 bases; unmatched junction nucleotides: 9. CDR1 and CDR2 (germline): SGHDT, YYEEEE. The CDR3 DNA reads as TGTGCCAGCAGCTTGGCCAGCGGGGGGGCAATGAGTGAGCAGTTCTTC. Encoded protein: CASSLASGGAMSEQFF.

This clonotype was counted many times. Here the CDR3 DNA reads TGTGCCAGCAGTTCCGGGATCGTCGGAGATGTCCAGTACTTC. This encodes CASSSGIVGDVQYF. The chain joins TRBV6-6 to TRBJ2-5; D perhaps matches TRBD2 (5 bases). V was clipped by 4 bases and J by 10 bases, with 19 bases between them. Germline values: CDR1 MNHNY, CDR2 SVGAGI (reference sequence). This CDR3 is built from 14 residues.

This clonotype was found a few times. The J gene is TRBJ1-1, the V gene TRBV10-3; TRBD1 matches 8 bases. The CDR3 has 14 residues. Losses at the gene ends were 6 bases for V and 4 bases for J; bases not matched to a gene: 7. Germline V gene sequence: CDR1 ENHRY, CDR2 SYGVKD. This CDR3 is CAIRPGGLGTEAFF. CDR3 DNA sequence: TGTGCCATCAGGCCAGGGGGCTTGGGCACTGAAGCTTTCTTT.

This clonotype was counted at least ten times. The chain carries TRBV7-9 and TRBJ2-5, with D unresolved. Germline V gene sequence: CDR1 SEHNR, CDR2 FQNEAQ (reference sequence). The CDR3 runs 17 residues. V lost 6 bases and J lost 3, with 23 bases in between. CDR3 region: CASRPGAAGVYEETQYF. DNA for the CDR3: TGTGCCAGCAGACCTGGCGCAGCCGGCGTATACGAAGAGACCCAGTACTTC.

The CDR3 is CASSVANGGATDTQYF. Here the CDR3 DNA reads TGTGCCAGCAGCGTAGCTAACGGGGGGGCCACAGATACGCAGTATTTT. The V gene is TRBV9, the J gene TRBJ2-3, with TRBD2 identical over 8 bases. The CDR3 spans 16 residues. The germline V gene has CDR1 SGDLS and CDR2 YYNGEE. The J segment lost 2 bases and the V segment lost 0 bases, leaving 5 bases of the junction unmatched.

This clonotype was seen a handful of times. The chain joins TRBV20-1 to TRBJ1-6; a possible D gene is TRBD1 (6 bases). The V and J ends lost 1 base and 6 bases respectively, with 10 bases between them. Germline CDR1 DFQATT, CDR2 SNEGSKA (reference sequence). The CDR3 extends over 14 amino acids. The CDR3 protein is CSARAGASNSPLHF. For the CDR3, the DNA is TGCAGTGCTAGAGCGGGGGCGAGTAATTCACCCCTCCACTTT.

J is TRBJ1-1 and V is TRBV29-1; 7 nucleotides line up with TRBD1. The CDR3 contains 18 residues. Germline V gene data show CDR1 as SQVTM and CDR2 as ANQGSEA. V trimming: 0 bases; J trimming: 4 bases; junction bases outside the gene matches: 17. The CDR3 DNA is TGCAGCGTTGAAGATGAGGAGAGGGTAGCAGGGGGTATCACTGAAGCTTTCTTT. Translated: CSVEDEERVAGGITEAFF.

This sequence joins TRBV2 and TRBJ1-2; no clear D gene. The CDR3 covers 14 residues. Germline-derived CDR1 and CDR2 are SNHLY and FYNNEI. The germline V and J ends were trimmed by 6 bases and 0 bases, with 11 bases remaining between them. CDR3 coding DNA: TGTGCCAGCAGGAGGGCTCCGACTAACTATGGCTACACCTTC. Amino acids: CASRRAPTNYGYTF.

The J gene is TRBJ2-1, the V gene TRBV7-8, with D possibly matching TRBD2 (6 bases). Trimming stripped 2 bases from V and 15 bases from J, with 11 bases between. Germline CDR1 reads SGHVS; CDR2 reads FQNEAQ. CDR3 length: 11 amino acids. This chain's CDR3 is CASSLRRGMFF. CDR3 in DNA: TGTGCCAGCAGCTTAAGGAGGGGAATGTTCTTC.

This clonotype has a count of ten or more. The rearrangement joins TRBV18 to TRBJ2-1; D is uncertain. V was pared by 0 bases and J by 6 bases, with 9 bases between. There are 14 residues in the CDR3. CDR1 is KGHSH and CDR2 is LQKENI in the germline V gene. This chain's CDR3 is CASSPPTRSNEQFF. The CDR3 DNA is TGTGCCAGCTCACCACCGACACGTAGCAATGAGCAGTTCTTC.

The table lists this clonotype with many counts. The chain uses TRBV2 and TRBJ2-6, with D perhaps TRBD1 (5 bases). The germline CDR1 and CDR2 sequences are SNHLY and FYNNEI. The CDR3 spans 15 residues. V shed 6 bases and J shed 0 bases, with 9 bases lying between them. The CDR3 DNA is TGTGCCAGCAGAGCAGGGTTCTCTGGGGCCAACGTCCTGACTTTC. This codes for CASRAGFSGANVLTF.

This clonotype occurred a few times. The CDR3 region is CASSYLLNTLSTDTQYF. CDR3 DNA: TGTGCCAGCAGTTACCTTCTCAACACCCTTAGCACAGATACGCAGTATTTT. V gene TRBV6-6 combines with J gene TRBJ2-3; D remains ambiguous. The CDR3 extends over 17 amino acids. The V end was cut by 2 bases, the J end by 0 bases, with 15 bases between. Germline loops: CDR1 MNHNY, CDR2 SVGAGI (reference sequence).

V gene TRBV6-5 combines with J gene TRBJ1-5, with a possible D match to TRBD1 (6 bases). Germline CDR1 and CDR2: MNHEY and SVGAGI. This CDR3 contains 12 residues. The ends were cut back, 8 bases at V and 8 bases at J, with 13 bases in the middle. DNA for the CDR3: TGTGCCAGCGGTGAGGGGGAGAAGCCCCAGCATTTT. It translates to CASGEGEKPQHF.

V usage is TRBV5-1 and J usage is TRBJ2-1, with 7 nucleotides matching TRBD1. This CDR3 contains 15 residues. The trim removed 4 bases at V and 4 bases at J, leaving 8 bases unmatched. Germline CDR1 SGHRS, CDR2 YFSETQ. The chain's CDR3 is CASSPDRAGYNEQFF. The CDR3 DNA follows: TGCGCCAGCAGCCCCGACAGGGCAGGGTACAATGAGCAGTTCTTC.

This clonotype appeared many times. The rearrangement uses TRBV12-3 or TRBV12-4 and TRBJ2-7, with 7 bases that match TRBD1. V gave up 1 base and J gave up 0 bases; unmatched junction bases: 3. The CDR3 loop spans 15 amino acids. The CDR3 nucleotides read TGTGCCAGCAGTTTAGTAGGGACAGTCTCCTACGAGCAGTACTTC. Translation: CASSLVGTVSYEQYF.

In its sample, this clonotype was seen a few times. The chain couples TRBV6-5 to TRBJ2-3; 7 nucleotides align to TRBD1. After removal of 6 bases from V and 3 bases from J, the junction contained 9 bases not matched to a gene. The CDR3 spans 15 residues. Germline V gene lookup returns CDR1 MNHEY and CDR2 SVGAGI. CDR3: CASSRDSDRTDTQYF. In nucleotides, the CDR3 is TGTGCCAGCAGCAGGGACAGCGATCGTACAGATACGCAGTATTTT.

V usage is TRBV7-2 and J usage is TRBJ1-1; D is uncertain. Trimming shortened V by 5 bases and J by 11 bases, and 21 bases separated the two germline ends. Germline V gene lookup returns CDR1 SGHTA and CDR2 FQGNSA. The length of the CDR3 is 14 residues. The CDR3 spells CASSPEGMGRLAFF. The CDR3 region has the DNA TGTGCCAGCAGCCCAGAAGGGATGGGCAGGTTGGCTTTCTTT.